These T cell receptor beta chains were read from a single sample in a study of blood T cell repertoires in COVID-19. Using immunoSEQ multiplex PCR, the repertoire was profiled, and TCRdb retains in-frame clones only, with some absent. The sample has 150,000 to 250,000 clones, approximately 82% seen once; the top ten hold approximately 6.9%. Sequencing was performed on peripheral blood. The receptors stem from a human donor with acute or convalescent COVID-19. The donor label of this sample is uncertain. Each CDR3 is given with its conserved first and last residue. Each record gives: clone size, D gene, V gene, J gene, CDR3 protein, CDR3 DNA. D genes are given only for firm matches. Rows give clone size only sometimes, using once, few, many, or a class for an expanded clone.

clone_size: -; d_call: TRBD2; v_call: TRBV30; j_call: TRBJ2-1; cdr3_aa: CAWDGGSTSGSPHEQFF; cdr3_nt: TGTGCCTGGGACGGGGGGTCAACTAGCGGGAGCCCCCATGAGCAGTTCTTC
clone_size: -; d_call: TRBD1; v_call: TRBV2; j_call: TRBJ2-7; cdr3_aa: CASRGQGGTYEQYF; cdr3_nt: TGTGCCAGCAGGGGACAGGGTGGAACCTACGAGCAGTACTTC
clone_size: -; d_call: -; v_call: TRBV7-2; j_call: TRBJ2-1; cdr3_aa: CASSSTIGGSDRREQFF; cdr3_nt: TGTGCCAGCAGCTCCACAATAGGGGGTTCCGACCGAAGAGAGCAGTTCTTC
clone_size: -; d_call: TRBD1; v_call: TRBV18; j_call: TRBJ1-5; cdr3_aa: CASSGTEDQPQHF; cdr3_nt: TGTGCCAGCTCCGGGACAGAAGATCAGCCCCAGCATTTT
clone_size: -; d_call: -; v_call: TRBV7-3; j_call: TRBJ2-1; cdr3_aa: CASSLGRGSYNEQFF; cdr3_nt: TGTGCCAGCAGCTTAGGTAGAGGGTCCTACAATGAGCAGTTCTTC
clone_size: once; d_call: TRBD1; v_call: TRBV5-5; j_call: TRBJ2-5; cdr3_aa: CASSLGRQGALETQYF; cdr3_nt: TGTGCCAGCAGCTTGGGACGACAGGGGGCTTTAGAGACCCAGTACTTC
clone_size: once; d_call: TRBD1; v_call: TRBV19; j_call: TRBJ2-1; cdr3_aa: CASSIMTGAYNEQFF; cdr3_nt: TGTGCCAGTAGTATTATGACAGGGGCCTACAATGAGCAGTTCTTC
clone_size: few; d_call: -; v_call: TRBV28; j_call: TRBJ2-7; cdr3_aa: CASSPSGLHYEQYF; cdr3_nt: TGTGCCAGCAGTCCGAGCGGCTTACACTACGAGCAGTACTTC
clone_size: -; d_call: TRBD1; v_call: TRBV5-1; j_call: TRBJ1-2; cdr3_aa: CASSYGQGRGYTF; cdr3_nt: TGCGCCAGCAGCTACGGACAGGGACGAGGCTACACCTTC
clone_size: -; d_call: -; v_call: TRBV3-1/TRBV3-2; j_call: TRBJ2-3; cdr3_aa: CASSLSAGDTQYF; cdr3_nt: TGTGCCAGCAGCCTCTCGGCGGGAGATACGCAGTATTTT
clone_size: -; d_call: -; v_call: TRBV27; j_call: TRBJ2-4; cdr3_aa: CASSLSGDLLAKNIQYF; cdr3_nt: TGTGCCAGCAGTTTATCGGGGGACTTACTAGCCAAAAACATTCAGTACTTC
clone_size: few; d_call: TRBD1; v_call: TRBV28; j_call: TRBJ1-5; cdr3_aa: CASSYDRAGNQPQHF; cdr3_nt: TGTGCCAGCAGTTACGACAGGGCAGGCAATCAGCCCCAGCATTTT
clone_size: -; d_call: TRBD1; v_call: TRBV6-1; j_call: TRBJ2-7; cdr3_aa: CASSEARTGGFEQYF; cdr3_nt: TGTGCCAGCAGTGAAGCGAGGACAGGGGGATTCGAGCAGTACTTC
clone_size: -; d_call: -; v_call: TRBV5-4; j_call: TRBJ2-3; cdr3_aa: CASAGGPLTDTQYF; cdr3_nt: TGTGCCAGCGCGGGCGGGCCCCTCACAGATACGCAGTATTTT
clone_size: -; d_call: -; v_call: TRBV19; j_call: TRBJ2-7; cdr3_aa: CASSIGAELRAYEQYF; cdr3_nt: TGTGCCAGTAGTATAGGGGCAGAGTTGCGGGCCTACGAGCAGTACTTC
clone_size: -; d_call: -; v_call: TRBV6-5; j_call: TRBJ1-6; cdr3_aa: CASNGSGGMSSPLHF; cdr3_nt: TGTGCCAGCAATGGGTCCGGGGGGATGAGTTCACCCCTCCACTTT
clone_size: -; d_call: TRBD1; v_call: TRBV4-1; j_call: TRBJ1-2; cdr3_aa: CASSQVVRGLYYGYTF; cdr3_nt: TGCGCCAGCAGCCAAGTGGTCAGGGGGCTCTACTATGGCTACACCTTC
clone_size: -; d_call: -; v_call: TRBV24-1; j_call: TRBJ1-2; cdr3_aa: CATSDSKGLGYTF; cdr3_nt: TGTGCCACCAGTGATTCAAAGGGGTTGGGCTACACCTTC
clone_size: -; d_call: TRBD1; v_call: TRBV24-1; j_call: TRBJ2-7; cdr3_aa: CATSGQGTYEQYF; cdr3_nt: TGTGCCACCAGTGGACAGGGTACCTACGAGCAGTACTTC
clone_size: -; d_call: -; v_call: TRBV21-1; j_call: TRBJ1-5; cdr3_aa: CASSGTLEGILTQHF; cdr3_nt: TGTGCCAGCAGTGGGACTCTAGAAGGGATCTTGACCCAGCATTTT
clone_size: once; d_call: -; v_call: TRBV5-1; j_call: TRBJ1-5; cdr3_aa: CASSPSEYSNQPQHF; cdr3_nt: TGCGCCAGCAGCCCCAGTGAATATAGCAATCAGCCCCAGCATTTT
clone_size: -; d_call: -; v_call: TRBV29-1; j_call: TRBJ2-3; cdr3_aa: CSVEPESSTDTQYF; cdr3_nt: TGCAGCGTTGAACCGGAGTCTAGCACAGATACGCAGTATTTT
clone_size: few; d_call: TRBD1; v_call: TRBV19; j_call: TRBJ1-2; cdr3_aa: CASSMGQAVSGYTF; cdr3_nt: TGTGCCAGTAGTATGGGACAGGCCGTGAGTGGCTACACCTTC